Listed here are 8 T cell receptor beta chains from one sample, sequenced in a study of T-cell memory formation after mild COVID-19. In TCRdb, the 5' RACE reads were re-called with MiXCR into one record per CDR3 protein. The table has 130,000 to 150,000 distinct CDR3 sequences, under 25% seen once. The sample consisted of PBMCs or a T cell subset sorted from them (not recorded which). The receptors derive from an adult woman who had mild COVID-19 (a few samples of this study predate the infection). Cell type and time point are not known.

The J gene is TRBJ1-5, the V gene TRBV5-1, with unresolved D. Trimming cost V 5 bases and J 4 bases, with 13 bases left between them. Germline V gene lookup returns CDR1 SGHRS and CDR2 YFSETQ. The CDR3 sequence is 14 residues long. This CDR3 is CASSRVPGNQPQHF. CDR3 in DNA: TGCGCCAGCAGTCGCGTCCCTGGGAATCAGCCCCAGCATTTT.

This chain links TRBV27 with TRBJ2-6; D may match TRBD1 or TRBD2 (5 bases each). Germline lookup yields CDR1 MNHEY and CDR2 SMNVEV (reference sequence). V lost 6 bases to trimming and J lost 12 bases, with 21 bases between them. This CDR3 has 15 residues. CDR3 DNA sequence: TGTGCCAGCAGGCAGACCGGGACGCCGGTGGGCGTCCTGACTTTC. Amino acid sequence: CASRQTGTPVGVLTF.

This clonotype was seen a handful of times. This chain links TRBV6-5 with TRBJ2-7; the D call may be TRBD1 or TRBD2 (7 bases each). The CDR3 loop spans 15 amino acids. Trimming took off 8 bases at V and 7 bases at J, with 24 bases between the two ends. The germline gives CDR1 MNHEY, CDR2 SVGAGI. CDR3 amino acids: CASRTGAGVAWEQYF. In DNA, the CDR3 is TGTGCCAGCCGAACAGGGGCGGGAGTAGCCTGGGAGCAGTACTTC.

The table lists this clonotype with a few counts. V is TRBV27 and J is TRBJ2-3; D is possibly TRBD2 (6 bases). V was trimmed by 6 bases and J by 7 bases, leaving 17 bases between them. From germline, CDR1 is MNHEY and CDR2 SMNVEV (reference sequence). The CDR3 has 14 residues. Written as DNA, the CDR3 is TGTGCCAGCAGGGCCCGGGACTGGACTAATACGCAGTATTTT. Its translation: CASRARDWTNTQYF.

The genes are TRBV12-3 or TRBV12-4 and TRBJ2-1; unclear D gene. The CDR3 covers 16 residues. V gave up 6 bases and J gave up 2 bases, with 17 bases separating them. The CDR3, as DNA: TGTGCCAGCAGCGTACTGTGGGGAATAGCCTACAATGAGCAGTTCTTC. Its translation: CASSVLWGIAYNEQFF.

This clonotype was detected a few times. This chain links TRBV5-1 with TRBJ2-7; 11 bases are a match to TRBD1. V lost 0 bases and J lost 6; bases outside the gene matches: 5. Germline CDR1 is SGHRS and CDR2 is YFSETQ. The CDR3 runs 15 residues. The CDR3 region is CASSLESGQGGEQYF. For the CDR3, the DNA is TGCGCCAGCAGCTTGGAATCGGGACAGGGGGGCGAGCAGTACTTC.

The rearrangement links TRBV4-2 to TRBJ2-5; 9 positions match TRBD2. Germline lookup yields CDR1 LGHNA and CDR2 YNFKEQ. After removal of 5 bases from V and 4 bases from J, the junction contained 2 bases not matched to a gene. CDR3 length: 13 residues. In nucleotides, the CDR3 is TGTGCCAGCAGCGCGGGGGGGGGAGAGACCCAGTACTTC. It is translated as CASSAGGGETQYF.

This chain joins TRBV7-2 and TRBJ2-3, with D perhaps matching TRBD2 (6 bases). This CDR3 region has 15 residues. Germline loops: CDR1 SGHTA, CDR2 FQGNSA. Trimming took 3 bases from V and 3 from J, leaving 13 bases between them. CDR3 coding DNA: TGTGCCAGCAGCTTCGGAGGGGAGCGGACAGATACGCAGTATTTT. Its translation is CASSFGGERTDTQYF.